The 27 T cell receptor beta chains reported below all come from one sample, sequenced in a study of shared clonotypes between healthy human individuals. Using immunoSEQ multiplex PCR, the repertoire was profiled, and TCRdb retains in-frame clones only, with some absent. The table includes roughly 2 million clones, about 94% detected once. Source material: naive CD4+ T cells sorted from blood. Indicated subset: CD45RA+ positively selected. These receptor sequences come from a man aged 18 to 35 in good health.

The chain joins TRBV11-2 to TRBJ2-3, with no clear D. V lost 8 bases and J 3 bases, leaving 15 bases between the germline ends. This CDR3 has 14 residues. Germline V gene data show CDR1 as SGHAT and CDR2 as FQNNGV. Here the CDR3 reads CASSVSPETDTQYF. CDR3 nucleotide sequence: TGTGCCAGCTCAGTCTCCCCCGAAACAGATACGCAGTATTTT.

CDR3 in amino acids: CASSLRGPNTEAFF. CDR3 coding DNA: TGTGCCAGCAGTTTACGGGGGCCTAACACTGAAGCTTTCTTT. The chain links TRBV28 to TRBJ1-1; perhaps TRBD1 as D (6 bases). The CDR3 is made up of 14 amino acids. Germline CDR1 MDHEN, CDR2 SYDVKM. Trimming left V 2 bases short and J 2 bases short, with 9 bases between.

This chain's CDR3 is CATSRGDPNQPQHF. The CDR3, as DNA: TGTGCCACCAGCAGAGGGGACCCTAATCAGCCCCAGCATTTT. The chain has TRBV15 and TRBJ1-5, with a weak D call TRBD1 (5 bases). The germline V gene encodes CDR1 LNHNV and CDR2 YYDKDF (reference sequence). The CDR3 totals 14 residues. V gave up 1 base and J gave up 4 bases, with 8 bases separating them.

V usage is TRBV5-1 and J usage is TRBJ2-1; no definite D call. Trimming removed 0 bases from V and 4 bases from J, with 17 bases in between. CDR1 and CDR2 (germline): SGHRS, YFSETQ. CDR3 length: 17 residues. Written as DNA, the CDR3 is TGCGCCAGCAGCTTGGCTGCGTCCCACCCCCTATACAATGAGCAGTTCTTC. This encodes CASSLAASHPLYNEQFF.

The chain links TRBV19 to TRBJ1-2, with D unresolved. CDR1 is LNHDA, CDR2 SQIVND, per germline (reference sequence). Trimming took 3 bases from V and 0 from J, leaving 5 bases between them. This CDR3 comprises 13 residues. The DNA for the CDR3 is TGTGCCAGTAGTATGGTTTCTAACTATGGCTACACCTTC. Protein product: CASSMVSNYGYTF.

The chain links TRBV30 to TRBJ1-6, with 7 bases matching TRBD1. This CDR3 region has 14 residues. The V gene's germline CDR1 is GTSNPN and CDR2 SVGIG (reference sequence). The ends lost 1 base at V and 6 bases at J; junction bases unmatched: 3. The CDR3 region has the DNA TGTGCCTGGAGTGGTGGGACAGCTAATTCACCCCTCCACTTT. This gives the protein CAWSGGTANSPLHF.

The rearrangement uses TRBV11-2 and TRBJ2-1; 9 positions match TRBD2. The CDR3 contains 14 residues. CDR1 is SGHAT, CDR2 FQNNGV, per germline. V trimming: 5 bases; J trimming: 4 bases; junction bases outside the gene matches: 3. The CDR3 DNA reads TGTGCCAGCAGCCCTAGCGGGACTTACAATGAGCAGTTCTTC. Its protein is CASSPSGTYNEQFF.

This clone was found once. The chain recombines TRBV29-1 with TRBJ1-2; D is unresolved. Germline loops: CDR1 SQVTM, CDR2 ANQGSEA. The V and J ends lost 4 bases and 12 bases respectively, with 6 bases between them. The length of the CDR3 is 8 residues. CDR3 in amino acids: CSVATDTF. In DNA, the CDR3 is TGCAGCGTTGCCACCGACACCTTC.

The CDR3 DNA is TGTGCCAGCAGCCCAGCGGGTATCAGCTCCTACGAGCAGTACTTC. This sequence encodes CASSPAGISSYEQYF. The chain uses TRBV28 and TRBJ2-7, with D perhaps TRBD2 (6 bases). Between the trimmed V and J ends, which lost 6 bases and 0 bases, there was a span of 15 bases. Germline loops: CDR1 MDHEN, CDR2 SYDVKM. The CDR3 runs to 15 residues. The full variable domain, its missing parts supplied by reference TRBV28 and TRBJ2-7, is DVKVTQSSRYLVKRTGEKVFLECVQDMDHENMFWYRQDPGLGLRLIYFSYDVKMKEKGDIPEGYSVSREKKERFSLILESASTNQTSMYLCASSPAGISSYEQYFGPGTRLTVT.

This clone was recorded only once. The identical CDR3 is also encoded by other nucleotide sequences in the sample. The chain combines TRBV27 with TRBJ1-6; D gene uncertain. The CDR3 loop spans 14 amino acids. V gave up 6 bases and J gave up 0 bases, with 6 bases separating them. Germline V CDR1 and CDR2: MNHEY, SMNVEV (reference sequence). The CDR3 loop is CASSSGSYNSPLHF. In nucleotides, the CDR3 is TGTGCCAGCAGCTCGGGCTCCTATAATTCACCCCTCCACTTT.

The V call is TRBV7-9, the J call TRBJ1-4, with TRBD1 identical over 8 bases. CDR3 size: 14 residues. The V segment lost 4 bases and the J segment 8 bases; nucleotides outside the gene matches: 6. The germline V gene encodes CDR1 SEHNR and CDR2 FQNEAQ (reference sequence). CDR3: CASSSGTGAEKLFF. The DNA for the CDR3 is TGTGCCAGCAGCTCGGGGACAGGTGCGGAAAAACTGTTTTTT. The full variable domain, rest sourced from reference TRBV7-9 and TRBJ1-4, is DTGVSQNPRHKITKRGQNVTFRCDPISEHNRLYWYRQTLGQGPEFLTYFQNEAQLEKSRLLSDRFSAERPKGSFSTLEIQRTEQGDSAMYLCASSSGTGAEKLFFGSGTQLSVL.

Here the CDR3 reads CASSKLERSDEQYF. CDR3 DNA: TGTGCCAGCAGCAAACTTGAGAGGAGCGACGAGCAGTACTTC. The rearrangement uses TRBV25-1 and TRBJ2-7, with unresolved D. Trimming pared 6 bases from V and 5 bases from J, leaving 17 bases between. Germline CDR1 reads MGHDK; CDR2 reads SYGVNS. The CDR3 is made up of 14 amino acids.

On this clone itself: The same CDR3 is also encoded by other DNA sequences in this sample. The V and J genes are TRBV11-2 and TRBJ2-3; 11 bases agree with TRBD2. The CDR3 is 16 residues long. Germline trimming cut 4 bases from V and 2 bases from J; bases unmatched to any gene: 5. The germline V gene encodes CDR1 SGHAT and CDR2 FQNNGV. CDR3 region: CASSSGTSGITDTQYF. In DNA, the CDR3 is TGTGCCAGCAGCTCAGGGACTAGCGGAATCACAGATACGCAGTATTTT.

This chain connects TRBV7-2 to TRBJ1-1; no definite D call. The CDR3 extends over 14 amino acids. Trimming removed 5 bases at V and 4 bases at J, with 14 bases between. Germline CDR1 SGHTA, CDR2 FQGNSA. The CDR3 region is CASSPPWAGTEAFF. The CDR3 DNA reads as TGTGCCAGCAGCCCCCCTTGGGCAGGCACTGAAGCTTTCTTT.

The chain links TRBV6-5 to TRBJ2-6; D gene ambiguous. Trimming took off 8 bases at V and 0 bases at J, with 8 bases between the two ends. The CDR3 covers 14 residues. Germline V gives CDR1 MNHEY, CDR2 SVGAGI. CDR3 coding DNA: TGTGCCAGCGATCCTTACTCTGGGGCCAACGTCCTGACTTTC. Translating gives CASDPYSGANVLTF.

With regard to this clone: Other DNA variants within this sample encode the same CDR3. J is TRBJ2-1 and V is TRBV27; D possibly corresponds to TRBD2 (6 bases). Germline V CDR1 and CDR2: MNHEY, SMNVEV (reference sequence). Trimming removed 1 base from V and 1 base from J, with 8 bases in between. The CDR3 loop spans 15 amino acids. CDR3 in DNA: TGTGCCAGCAGTTTATGGGGGGAGTCCTACAATGAGCAGTTCTTC. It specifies CASSLWGESYNEQFF.

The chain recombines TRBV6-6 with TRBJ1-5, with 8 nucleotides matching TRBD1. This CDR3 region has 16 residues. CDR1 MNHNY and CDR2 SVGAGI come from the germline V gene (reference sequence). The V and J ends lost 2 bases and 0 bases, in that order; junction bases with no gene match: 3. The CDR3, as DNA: TGTGCCAGCAGTTACCGACAGGGGCCTAGCAATCAGCCCCAGCATTTT. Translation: CASSYRQGPSNQPQHF.

CDR3 DNA sequence: TGTGCCAGCAGCCAAGATTTTGTGGGGCAGTTGAACACTGAAGCTTTCTTT. Protein product: CASSQDFVGQLNTEAFF. This chain connects TRBV4-2 to TRBJ1-1; perhaps TRBD1 as D (5 bases). Trimming stripped 0 bases from V and 0 bases from J, with 14 bases between. The germline CDR1 and CDR2 sequences are LGHNA and YNFKEQ. The CDR3 runs 17 residues.

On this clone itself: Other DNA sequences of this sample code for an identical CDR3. This chain's CDR3 is CASSRQGGQETQYF. The CDR3 nucleotides read TGTGCCAGCAGCCGGCAGGGAGGACAAGAGACCCAGTACTTC. The genes are TRBV5-4 and TRBJ2-5; D is possibly TRBD2 (6 bases). The CDR3 length is 14 residues. CDR1 is SGHNT, CDR2 YYREEE, per germline (reference sequence). The V end lost 4 bases, the J end lost 2 bases, and 12 bases lay between the germline ends.

The CDR3 sequence is CASSLDNSYEQYF. The CDR3 nucleotides read TGTGCCAGCAGCTTGGACAACTCCTACGAGCAGTACTTC. V gene TRBV5-4 combines with J gene TRBJ2-7; D gene unclear. CDR1 and CDR2 (germline): SGHNT, YYREEE (reference sequence). The CDR3 length is 13 residues. Deletions cut 0 bases from V and 0 bases from J, with 4 bases between.

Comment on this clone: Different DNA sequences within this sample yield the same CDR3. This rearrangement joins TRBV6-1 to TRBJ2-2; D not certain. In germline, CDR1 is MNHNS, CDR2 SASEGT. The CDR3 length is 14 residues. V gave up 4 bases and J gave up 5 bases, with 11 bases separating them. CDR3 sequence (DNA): TGTGCCAGCAGTGGGACGTTTAATACCGGGGAGCTGTTTTTT. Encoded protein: CASSGTFNTGELFF.

The CDR3 protein is CASSLANGNEQFF. The CDR3 DNA follows: TGCGCCAGCAGCTTGGCCAACGGCAATGAGCAGTTCTTC. The chain joins TRBV5-1 to TRBJ2-1; D unclear. V lost 0 bases and J 6 bases, leaving 7 bases between the germline ends. Germline CDR1 and CDR2: SGHRS and YFSETQ. The CDR3 sequence is 13 residues long.

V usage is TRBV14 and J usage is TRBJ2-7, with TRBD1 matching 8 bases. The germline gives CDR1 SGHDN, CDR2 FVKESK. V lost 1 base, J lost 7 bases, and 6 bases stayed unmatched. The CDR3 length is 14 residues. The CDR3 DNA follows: TGTGCCAGCAGCCAAGGGACAGGGAATCGGGAGCAGTACTTC. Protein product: CASSQGTGNREQYF.

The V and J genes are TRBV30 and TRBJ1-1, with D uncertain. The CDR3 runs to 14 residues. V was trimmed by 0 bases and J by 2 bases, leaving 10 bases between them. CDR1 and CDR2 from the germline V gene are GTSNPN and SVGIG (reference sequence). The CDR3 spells CAWSVKQRNTEAFF. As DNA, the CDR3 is TGTGCCTGGAGTGTAAAACAGCGAAACACTGAAGCTTTCTTT.

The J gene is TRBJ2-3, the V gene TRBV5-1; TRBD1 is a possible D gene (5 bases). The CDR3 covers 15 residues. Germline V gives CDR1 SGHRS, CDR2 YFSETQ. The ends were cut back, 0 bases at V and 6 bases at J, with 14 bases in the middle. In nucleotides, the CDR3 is TGCGCCAGCAGCTTGGGACGGCAGGGCATGGATACGCAGTATTTT. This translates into CASSLGRQGMDTQYF.

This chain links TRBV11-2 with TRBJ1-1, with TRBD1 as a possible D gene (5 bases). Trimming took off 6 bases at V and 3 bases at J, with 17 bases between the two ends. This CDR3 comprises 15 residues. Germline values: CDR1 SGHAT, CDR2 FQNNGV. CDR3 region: CASRPIYGTHTEAFF. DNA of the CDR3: TGTGCCAGCAGACCAATCTACGGGACCCACACTGAAGCTTTCTTT.

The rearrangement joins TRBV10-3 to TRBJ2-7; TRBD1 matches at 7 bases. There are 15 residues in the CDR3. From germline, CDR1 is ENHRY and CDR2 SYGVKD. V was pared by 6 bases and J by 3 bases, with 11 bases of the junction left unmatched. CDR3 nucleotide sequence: TGTGCCATCAGGGGAAAGGGGGCCGAGATCTACGAGCAGTACTTC. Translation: CAIRGKGAEIYEQYF.